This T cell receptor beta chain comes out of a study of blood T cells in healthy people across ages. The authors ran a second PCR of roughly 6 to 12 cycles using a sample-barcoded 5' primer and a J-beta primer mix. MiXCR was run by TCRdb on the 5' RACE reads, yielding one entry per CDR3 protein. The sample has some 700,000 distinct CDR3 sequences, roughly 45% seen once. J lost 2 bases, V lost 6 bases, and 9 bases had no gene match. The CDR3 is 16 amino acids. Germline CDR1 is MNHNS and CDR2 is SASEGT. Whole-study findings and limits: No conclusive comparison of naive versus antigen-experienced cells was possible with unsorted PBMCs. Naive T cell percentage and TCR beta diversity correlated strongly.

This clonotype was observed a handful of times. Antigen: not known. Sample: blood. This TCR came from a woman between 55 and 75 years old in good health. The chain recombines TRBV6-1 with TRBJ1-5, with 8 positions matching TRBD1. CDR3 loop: CASRPQGGSGNQPQHF. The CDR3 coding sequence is TGTGCCAGCAGACCACAGGGGGGTAGTGGCAATCAGCCCCAGCATTTT.